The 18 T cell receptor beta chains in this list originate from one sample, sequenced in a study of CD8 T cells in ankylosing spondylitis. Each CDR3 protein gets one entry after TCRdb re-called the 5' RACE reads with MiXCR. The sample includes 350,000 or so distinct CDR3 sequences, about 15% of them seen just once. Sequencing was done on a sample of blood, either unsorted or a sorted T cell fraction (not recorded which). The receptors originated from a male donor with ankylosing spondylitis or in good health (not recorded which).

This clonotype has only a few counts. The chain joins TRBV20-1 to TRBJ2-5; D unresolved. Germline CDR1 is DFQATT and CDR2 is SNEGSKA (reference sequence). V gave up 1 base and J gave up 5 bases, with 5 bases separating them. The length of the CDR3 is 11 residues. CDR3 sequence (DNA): TGCAGTGCTAGAGTTGTCGAGACCCAGTACTTC. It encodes CSARVVETQYF.

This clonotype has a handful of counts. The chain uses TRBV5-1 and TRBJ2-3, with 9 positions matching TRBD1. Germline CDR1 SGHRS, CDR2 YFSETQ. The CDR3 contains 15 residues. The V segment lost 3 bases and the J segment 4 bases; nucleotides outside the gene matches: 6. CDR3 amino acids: CASSSWRTGADTQYF. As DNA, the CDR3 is TGCGCCAGCAGCTCCTGGAGGACAGGGGCAGATACGCAGTATTTT.

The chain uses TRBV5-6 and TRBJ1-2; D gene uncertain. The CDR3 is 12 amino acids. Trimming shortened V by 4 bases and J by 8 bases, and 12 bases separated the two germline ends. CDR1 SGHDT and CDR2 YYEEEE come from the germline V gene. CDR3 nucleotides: TGTGCCAGCAGCGTTGGACGGGCAGGCTACACCTTC. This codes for CASSVGRAGYTF.

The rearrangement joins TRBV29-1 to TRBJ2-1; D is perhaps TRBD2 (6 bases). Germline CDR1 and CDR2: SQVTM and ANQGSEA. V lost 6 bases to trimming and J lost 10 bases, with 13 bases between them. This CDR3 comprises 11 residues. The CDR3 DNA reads TGCAGCGTCGGCGGGGCCTACGAGCAGTTCTTC. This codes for CSVGGAYEQFF.

The CDR3 coding sequence is TGCGCCAGCAGCCTGAAAGCCGGGGCAACTAATGAAAAACTGTTTTTT. Its protein product is CASSLKAGATNEKLFF. V is TRBV5-1 and J is TRBJ1-4, with D unresolved. From germline, CDR1 is SGHRS and CDR2 YFSETQ. The CDR3 extends over 16 amino acids. V lost 4 bases and J 0 bases, leaving 13 bases between the germline ends.

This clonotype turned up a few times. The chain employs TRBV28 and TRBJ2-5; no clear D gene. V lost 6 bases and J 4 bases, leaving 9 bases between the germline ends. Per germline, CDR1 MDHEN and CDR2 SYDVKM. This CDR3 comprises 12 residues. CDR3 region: CASSSSGETQYF. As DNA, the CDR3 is TGTGCCAGCAGCTCGTCCGGAGAGACCCAGTACTTC.

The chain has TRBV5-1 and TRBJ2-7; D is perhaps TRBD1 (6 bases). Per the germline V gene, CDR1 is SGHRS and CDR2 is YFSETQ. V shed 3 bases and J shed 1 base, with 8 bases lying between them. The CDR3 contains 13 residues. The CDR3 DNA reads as TGCGCCAGCAGCTACAGGGCGTCCTACGAGCAGTACTTC. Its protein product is CASSYRASYEQYF.

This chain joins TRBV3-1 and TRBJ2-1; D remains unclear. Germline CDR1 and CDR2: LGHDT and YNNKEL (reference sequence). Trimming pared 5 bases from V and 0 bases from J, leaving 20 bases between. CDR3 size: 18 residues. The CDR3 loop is CASSWVGIQERSYNEQFF. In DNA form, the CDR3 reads TGTGCCAGCAGCTGGGTCGGCATCCAGGAGCGCTCCTACAATGAGCAGTTCTTC.

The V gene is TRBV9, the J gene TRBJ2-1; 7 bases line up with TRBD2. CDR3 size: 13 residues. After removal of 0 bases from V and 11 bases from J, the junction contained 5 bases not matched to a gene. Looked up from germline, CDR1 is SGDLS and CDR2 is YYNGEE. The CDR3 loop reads CASSVGRERQQFF. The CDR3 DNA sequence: TGTGCCAGCAGCGTAGGGCGGGAGCGGCAGCAGTTCTTC. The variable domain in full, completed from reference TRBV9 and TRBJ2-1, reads DSGVTQTPKHLITATGQRVTLRCSPRSGDLSVYWYQQSLDQGLQFLIQYYNGEERAKGNILERFSAQQFPDLHSELNLSSLELGDSALYFCASSVGRERQQFFGPGTRLTVL.

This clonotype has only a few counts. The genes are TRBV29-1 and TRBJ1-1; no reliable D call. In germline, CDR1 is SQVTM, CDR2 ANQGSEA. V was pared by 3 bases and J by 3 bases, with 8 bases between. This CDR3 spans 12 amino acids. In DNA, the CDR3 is TGCAGCGTTGAGAGGGAGTACACTGAAGCTTTCTTT. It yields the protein CSVEREYTEAFF.

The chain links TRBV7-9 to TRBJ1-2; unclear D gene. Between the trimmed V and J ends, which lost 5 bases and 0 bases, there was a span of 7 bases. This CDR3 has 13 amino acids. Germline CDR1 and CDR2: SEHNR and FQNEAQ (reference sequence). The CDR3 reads CASSLTTNYGYTF. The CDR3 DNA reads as TGTGCCAGCAGCCTGACTACTAACTATGGCTACACCTTC.

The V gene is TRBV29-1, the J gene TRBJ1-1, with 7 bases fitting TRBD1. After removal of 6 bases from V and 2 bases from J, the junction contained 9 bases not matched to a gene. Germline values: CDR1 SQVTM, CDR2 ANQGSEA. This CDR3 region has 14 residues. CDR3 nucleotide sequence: TGCAGCGTCGCCTCGGGACAGATCAACACTGAAGCTTTCTTT. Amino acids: CSVASGQINTEAFF. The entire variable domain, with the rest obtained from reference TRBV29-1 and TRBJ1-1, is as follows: SAVISQKPSRDICQRGTSLTIQCQVDSQVTMMFWYRQQPGQSLTLIATANQGSEATYESGFVIDKFPISRPNLTFSTLTVSNMSPEDSSIYLCSVASGQINTEAFFGQGTRLTVV.

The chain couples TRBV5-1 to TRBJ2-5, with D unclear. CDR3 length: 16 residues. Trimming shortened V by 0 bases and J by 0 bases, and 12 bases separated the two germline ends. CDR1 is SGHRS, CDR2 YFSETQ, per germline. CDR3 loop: CASSLDPTLYQETQYF. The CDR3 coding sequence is TGCGCCAGCAGCTTGGATCCTACCTTGTACCAAGAGACCCAGTACTTC.

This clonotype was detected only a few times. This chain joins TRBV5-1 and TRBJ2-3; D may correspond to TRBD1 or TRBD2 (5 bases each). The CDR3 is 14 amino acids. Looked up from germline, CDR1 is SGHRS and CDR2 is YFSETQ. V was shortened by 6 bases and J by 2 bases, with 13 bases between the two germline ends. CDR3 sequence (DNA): TGCGCCAGCAACAATGAGGGGAACACAGATACGCAGTATTTT. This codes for CASNNEGNTDTQYF.

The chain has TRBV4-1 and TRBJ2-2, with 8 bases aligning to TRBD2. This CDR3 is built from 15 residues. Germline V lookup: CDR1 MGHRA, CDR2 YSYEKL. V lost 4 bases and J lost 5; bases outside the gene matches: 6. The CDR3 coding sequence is TGCGCCAGCAGCCTTAGCGGGAAAGAGACCGGGGAGCTGTTTTTT. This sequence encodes CASSLSGKETGELFF.

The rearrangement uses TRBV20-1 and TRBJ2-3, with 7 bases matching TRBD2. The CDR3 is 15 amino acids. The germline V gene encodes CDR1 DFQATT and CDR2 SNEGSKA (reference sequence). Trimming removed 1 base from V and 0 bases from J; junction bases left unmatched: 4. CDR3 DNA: TGCAGTGCTAGAGCCCCTAGCGGAAGCACAGATACGCAGTATTTT. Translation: CSARAPSGSTDTQYF.

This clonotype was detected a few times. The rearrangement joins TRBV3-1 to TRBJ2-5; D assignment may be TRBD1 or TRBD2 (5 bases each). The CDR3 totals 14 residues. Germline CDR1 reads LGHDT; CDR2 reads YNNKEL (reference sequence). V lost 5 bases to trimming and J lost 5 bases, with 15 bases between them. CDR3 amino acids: CASSEMGRRETQYF. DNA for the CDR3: TGTGCCAGCAGCGAAATGGGGCGGAGGGAGACCCAGTACTTC.

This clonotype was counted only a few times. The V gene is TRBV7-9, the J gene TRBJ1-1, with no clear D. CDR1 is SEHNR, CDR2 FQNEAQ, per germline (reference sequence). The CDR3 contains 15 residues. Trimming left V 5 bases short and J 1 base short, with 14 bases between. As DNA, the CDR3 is TGTGCCAGCAGCCATCCGCGGACGGGGAACACTGAAGCTTTCTTT. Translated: CASSHPRTGNTEAFF.